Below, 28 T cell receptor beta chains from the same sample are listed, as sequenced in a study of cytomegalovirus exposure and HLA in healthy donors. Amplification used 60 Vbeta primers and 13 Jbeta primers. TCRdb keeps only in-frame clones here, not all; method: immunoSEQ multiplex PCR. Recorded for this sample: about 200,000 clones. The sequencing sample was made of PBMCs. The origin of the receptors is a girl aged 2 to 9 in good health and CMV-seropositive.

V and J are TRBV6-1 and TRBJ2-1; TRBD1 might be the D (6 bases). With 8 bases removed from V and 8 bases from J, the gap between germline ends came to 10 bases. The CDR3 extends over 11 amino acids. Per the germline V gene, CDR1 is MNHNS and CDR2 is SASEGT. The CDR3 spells CASDRTHEQFF. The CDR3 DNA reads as TGTGCCAGCGACAGGACCCATGAGCAGTTCTTC.

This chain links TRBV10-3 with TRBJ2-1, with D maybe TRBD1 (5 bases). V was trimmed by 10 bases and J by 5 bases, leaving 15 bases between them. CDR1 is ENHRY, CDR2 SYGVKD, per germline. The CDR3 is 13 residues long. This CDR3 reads CATMGQADNEQFF. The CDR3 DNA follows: TGTGCCACCATGGGGCAGGCTGACAATGAGCAGTTCTTC.

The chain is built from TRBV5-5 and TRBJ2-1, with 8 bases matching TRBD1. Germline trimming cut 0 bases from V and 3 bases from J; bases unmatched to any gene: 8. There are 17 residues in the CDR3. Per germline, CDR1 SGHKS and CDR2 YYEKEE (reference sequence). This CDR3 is CASSLAAQGVGYNEQFF. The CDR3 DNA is TGTGCCAGCAGCTTGGCGGCACAGGGGGTTGGCTACAATGAGCAGTTCTTC.

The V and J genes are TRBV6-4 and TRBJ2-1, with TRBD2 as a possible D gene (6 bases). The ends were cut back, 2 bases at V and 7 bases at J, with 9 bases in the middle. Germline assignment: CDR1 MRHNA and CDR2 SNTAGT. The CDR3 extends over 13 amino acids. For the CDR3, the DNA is TGTGCCAGCAGTGACGTGGAGGGAAATGAGCAGTTCTTC. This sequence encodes CASSDVEGNEQFF.

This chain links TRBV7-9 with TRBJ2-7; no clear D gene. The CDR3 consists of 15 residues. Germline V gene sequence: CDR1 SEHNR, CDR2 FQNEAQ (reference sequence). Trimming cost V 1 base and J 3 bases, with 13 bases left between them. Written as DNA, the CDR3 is TGTGCCAGCAGCTTAGGGGCCAGCCATAACTACGAGCAGTACTTC. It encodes CASSLGASHNYEQYF.

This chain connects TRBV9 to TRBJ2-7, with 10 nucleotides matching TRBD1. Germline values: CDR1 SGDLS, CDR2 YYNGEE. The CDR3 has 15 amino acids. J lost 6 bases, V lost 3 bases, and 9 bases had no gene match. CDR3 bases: TGTGCCAGCAGCGCCTCCGGACAGGGGGTCGGCGAGCAGTACTTC. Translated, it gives CASSASGQGVGEQYF.

CDR3 in amino acids: CASSPTGQGANSNQPQHF. Written as DNA, the CDR3 is TGTGCCAGCAGCCCAACCGGACAGGGGGCAAATAGCAATCAGCCCCAGCATTTT. The chain uses TRBV27 and TRBJ1-5; 11 bases are a match to TRBD1. Trimming removed 6 bases from V and 0 bases from J; junction bases left unmatched: 10. The germline V gene has CDR1 MNHEY and CDR2 SMNVEV (reference sequence). This CDR3 contains 18 residues.

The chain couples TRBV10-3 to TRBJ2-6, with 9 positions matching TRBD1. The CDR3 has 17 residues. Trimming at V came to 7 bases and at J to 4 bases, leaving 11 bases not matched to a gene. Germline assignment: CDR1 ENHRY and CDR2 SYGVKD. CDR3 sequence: CAIKSGTGLEGANVLTF. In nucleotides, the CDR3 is TGTGCCATCAAGTCCGGGACAGGGTTGGAAGGGGCCAACGTCCTGACTTTC.

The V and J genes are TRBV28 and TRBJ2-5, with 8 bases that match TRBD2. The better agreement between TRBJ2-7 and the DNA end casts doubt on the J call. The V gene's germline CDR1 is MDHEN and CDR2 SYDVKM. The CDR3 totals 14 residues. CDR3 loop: CASSKSGSSYEQYF. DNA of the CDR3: TGTGCCAGCAGCAAGAGCGGGAGCTCCTACGAGCAGTACTTC.

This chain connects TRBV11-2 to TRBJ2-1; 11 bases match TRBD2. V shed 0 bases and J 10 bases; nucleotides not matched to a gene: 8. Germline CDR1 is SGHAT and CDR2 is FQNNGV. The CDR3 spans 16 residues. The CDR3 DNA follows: TGTGCCAGCAGCTTAGACCGACTAGCGGGATTGAACGAGCAGTTCTTC. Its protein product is CASSLDRLAGLNEQFF.

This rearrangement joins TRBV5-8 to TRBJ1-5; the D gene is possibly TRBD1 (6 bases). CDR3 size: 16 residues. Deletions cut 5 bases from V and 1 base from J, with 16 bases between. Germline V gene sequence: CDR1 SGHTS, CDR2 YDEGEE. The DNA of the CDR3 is TGTGCCAGCAGACCAATTCTACAGGGAAGCAATCAGCCCCAGCATTTT. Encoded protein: CASRPILQGSNQPQHF.

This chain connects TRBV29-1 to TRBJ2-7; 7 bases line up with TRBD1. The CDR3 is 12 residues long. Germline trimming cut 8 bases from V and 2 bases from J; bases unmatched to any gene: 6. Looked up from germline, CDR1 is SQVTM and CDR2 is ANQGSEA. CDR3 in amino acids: CSPRTGPYEQYF. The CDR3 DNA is TGCAGCCCCAGGACAGGCCCCTACGAGCAGTACTTC.

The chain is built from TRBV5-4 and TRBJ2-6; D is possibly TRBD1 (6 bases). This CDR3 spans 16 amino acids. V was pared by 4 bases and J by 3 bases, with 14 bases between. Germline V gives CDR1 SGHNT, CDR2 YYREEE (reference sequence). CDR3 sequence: CASSPSQGRGANVLTF. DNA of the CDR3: TGTGCCAGCAGCCCTTCACAGGGCCGTGGGGCCAACGTCCTGACTTTC. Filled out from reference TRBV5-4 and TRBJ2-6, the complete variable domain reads ETGVTQSPTHLIKTRGQQVTLRCSSQSGHNTVSWYQQALGQGPQFIFQYYREEENGRGNFPPRFSGLQFPNYSSELNVNALELDDSALYLCASSPSQGRGANVLTFGAGSRLTVL.

The CDR3 is CASSDQAGSGSYEQYF. CDR3 bases: TGTGCCAGCTCAGATCAGGCGGGTAGTGGCTCCTACGAGCAGTACTTC. The chain combines TRBV18 with TRBJ2-7; possibly TRBD2 for D (5 bases). V lost 5 bases and J 0 bases, leaving 17 bases between the germline ends. In germline, CDR1 is KGHSH, CDR2 LQKENI. The CDR3 loop spans 16 amino acids.

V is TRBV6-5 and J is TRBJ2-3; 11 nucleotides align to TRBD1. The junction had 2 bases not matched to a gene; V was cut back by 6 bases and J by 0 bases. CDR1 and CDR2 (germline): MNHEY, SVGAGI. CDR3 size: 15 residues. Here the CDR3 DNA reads TGTGCCAGCAGGGACAGGGGGCTGAGCACAGATACGCAGTATTTT. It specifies CASRDRGLSTDTQYF.

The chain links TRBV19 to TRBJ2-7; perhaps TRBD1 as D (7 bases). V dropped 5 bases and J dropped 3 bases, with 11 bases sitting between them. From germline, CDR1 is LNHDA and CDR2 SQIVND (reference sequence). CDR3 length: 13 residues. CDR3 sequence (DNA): TGTGCCAGTAGTGGAGGGGGCTTCTACGAGCAGTACTTC. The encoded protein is CASSGGGFYEQYF.

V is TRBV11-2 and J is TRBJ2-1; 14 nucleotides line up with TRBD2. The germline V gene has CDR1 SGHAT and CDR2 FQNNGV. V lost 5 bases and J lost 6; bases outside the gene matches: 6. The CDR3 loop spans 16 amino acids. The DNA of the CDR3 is TGTGCCAGCAGCCCCTGGACTAGCGGGAGGAGCAATGAGCAGTTCTTC. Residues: CASSPWTSGRSNEQFF. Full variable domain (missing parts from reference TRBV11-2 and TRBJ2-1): EAGVAQSPRYKIIEKRQSVAFWCNPISGHATLYWYQQILGQGPKLLIQFQNNGVVDDSQLPKDRFSAERLKGVDSTLKIQPAKLEDSAVYLCASSPWTSGRSNEQFFGPGTRLTVL.

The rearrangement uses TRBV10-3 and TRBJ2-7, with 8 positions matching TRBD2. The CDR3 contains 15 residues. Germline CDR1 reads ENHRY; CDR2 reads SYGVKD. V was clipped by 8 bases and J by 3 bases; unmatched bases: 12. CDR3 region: CAIGALGAGVYEQYF. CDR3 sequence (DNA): TGTGCCATCGGAGCCCTGGGAGCGGGAGTCTACGAGCAGTACTTC.

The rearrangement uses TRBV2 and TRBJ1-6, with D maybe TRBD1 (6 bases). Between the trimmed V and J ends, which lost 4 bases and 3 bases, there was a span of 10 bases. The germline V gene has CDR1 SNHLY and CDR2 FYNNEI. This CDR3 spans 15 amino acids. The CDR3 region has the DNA TGTGCCAGCAGTGGACAGGACGGCTATAATTCACCCCTCCACTTT. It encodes CASSGQDGYNSPLHF.

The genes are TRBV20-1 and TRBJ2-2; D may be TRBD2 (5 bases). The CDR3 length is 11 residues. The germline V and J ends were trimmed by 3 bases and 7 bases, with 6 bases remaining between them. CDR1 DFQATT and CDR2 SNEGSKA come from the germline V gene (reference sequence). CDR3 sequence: CSASGGGELFF. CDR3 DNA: TGCAGTGCTAGCGGAGGCGGGGAGCTGTTTTTT.

CDR3 residues: CASSVLDRKQETQYF. DNA for the CDR3: TGTGCCAGCAGCGTTTTAGACAGGAAGCAAGAGACCCAGTACTTC. This chain links TRBV9 with TRBJ2-5; a possible D gene is TRBD1 (6 bases). This CDR3 has 15 amino acids. The ends were cut back, 2 bases at V and 2 bases at J, with 13 bases in the middle. In germline, CDR1 is SGDLS, CDR2 YYNGEE.

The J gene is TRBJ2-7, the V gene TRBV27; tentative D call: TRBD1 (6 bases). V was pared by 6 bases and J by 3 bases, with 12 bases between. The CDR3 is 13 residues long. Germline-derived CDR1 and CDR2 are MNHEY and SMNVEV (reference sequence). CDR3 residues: CASRTGADYEQYF. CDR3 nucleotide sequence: TGTGCCAGCAGGACAGGAGCGGACTACGAGCAGTACTTC.

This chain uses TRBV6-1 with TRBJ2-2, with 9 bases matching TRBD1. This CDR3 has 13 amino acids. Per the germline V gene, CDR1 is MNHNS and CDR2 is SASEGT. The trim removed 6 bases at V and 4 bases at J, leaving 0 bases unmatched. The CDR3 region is CASRTGGTGELFF. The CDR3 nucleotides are TGTGCCAGCAGGACAGGGGGCACCGGGGAGCTGTTTTTT.

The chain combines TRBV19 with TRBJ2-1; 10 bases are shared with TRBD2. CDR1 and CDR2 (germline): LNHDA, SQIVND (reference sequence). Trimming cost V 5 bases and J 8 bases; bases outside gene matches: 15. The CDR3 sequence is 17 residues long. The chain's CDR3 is CASSSLGVLAGEYEQFF. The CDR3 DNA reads TGTGCCAGTAGTTCTTTGGGGGTTCTAGCGGGAGAATATGAGCAGTTCTTC.

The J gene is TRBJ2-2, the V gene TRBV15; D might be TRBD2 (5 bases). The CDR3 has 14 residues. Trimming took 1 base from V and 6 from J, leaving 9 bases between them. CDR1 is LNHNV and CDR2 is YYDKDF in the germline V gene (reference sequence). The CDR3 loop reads CATSRGGVAGELFF. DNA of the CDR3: TGTGCCACCAGCAGAGGGGGAGTGGCCGGGGAGCTGTTTTTT.

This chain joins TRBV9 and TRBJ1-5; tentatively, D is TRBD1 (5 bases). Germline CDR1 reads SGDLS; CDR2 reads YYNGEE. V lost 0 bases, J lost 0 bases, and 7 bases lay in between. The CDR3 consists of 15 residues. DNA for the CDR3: TGTGCCAGCAGCGTAGGGGGACTTAGCAATCAGCCCCAGCATTTT. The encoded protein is CASSVGGLSNQPQHF.

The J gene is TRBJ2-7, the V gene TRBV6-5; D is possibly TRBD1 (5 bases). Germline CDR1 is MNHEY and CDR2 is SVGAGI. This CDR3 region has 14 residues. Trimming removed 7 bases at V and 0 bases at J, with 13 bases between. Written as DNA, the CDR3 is TGTGCCAGCAAAACAGGCCTCGCCTCCTACGAGCAGTACTTC. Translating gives CASKTGLASYEQYF.

The CDR3 DNA is TGCAGTGGCGGGGACTACTACGAGCAGTACTTC. It codes for CSGGDYYEQYF. The V and J genes are TRBV20-1 and TRBJ2-7, with 7 positions matching TRBD2. This CDR3 contains 11 residues. The V and J ends lost 7 bases and 3 bases, in that order; junction bases with no gene match: 3. CDR1 is DFQATT and CDR2 is SNEGSKA in the germline V gene (reference sequence).